Included here is one T cell receptor beta chain sequence, with context. This record belongs to a study of T cell repertoires in ileal Crohn's disease. V gave up 3 bases and J gave up 1 base, with 6 bases separating them. The CDR3 totals 13 residues. Germline V CDR1 and CDR2: SGHTA, FQGNSA. TCRdb keeps only in-frame clones here, not all; method: immunoSEQ multiplex PCR. Among roughly 1,500 clones, approximately 80% were seen once, and the ten largest hold about a third. Sample time point: neoterminal ileum biopsy at postoperative endoscopy, about 6 months after surgery. This chain connects TRBV7-2 to TRBJ1-1, with D perhaps TRBD1 (5 bases). The sample taken for sequencing was ileal tissue. The source of this sequence is an adult with Crohn's disease. The CDR3 here is CASSFGGNTEAFF. In DNA, the CDR3 is TGTGCCAGCAGCTTCGGGGGGAACACTGAAGCTTTCTTT.